This TCR beta chain is from a study of sequential checkpoint blockade in melanoma. The data were produced by immunoSEQ multiplex PCR, yet TCRdb's version contains in-frame clones alone and is incomplete. This table has 3,500 or so clones, around 53% appearing once. The CDR3 is 12 residues long. Germline loops: CDR1 LNHDA, CDR2 SQIVND (reference sequence). V lost 3 bases to trimming and J lost 8 bases; unmatched junction nucleotides: 1. Treatment of the sample: randomized to nivolumab then ipilimumab (arm A) or the reverse (arm B). This clonotype originated in a human donor with melanoma. V is TRBV19 and J is TRBJ2-1; 7 bases fit TRBD1. The sequences come from CD8+ T cells sorted from blood (inferred from file names), collected from a patient given nivolumab and ipilimumab in sequence. The CDR3 coding sequence is TGTGCCAGTAGTATCGACAGGGATGAGCAGTTCTTC. It yields the protein CASSIDRDEQFF.